The clone carrying this TCR beta chain was recorded a few times. Its antigen is unknown. The CDR3 is 15 amino acids. Germline V CDR1 and CDR2: SGHKS, YYEKEE (reference sequence). V was clipped by 0 bases and J by 8 bases, with 17 bases between them. These data originate in a study of cytomegalovirus exposure and HLA in healthy donors. Whole-study findings and limits: Common viral pathogens seemed to be connected with several of the most significant clusters, according to a later analysis. Indistinguishable V segments, including TRBV6-2 and TRBV6-3, were excluded. Being productive about 90% or about 30% of the time was typical of most TCR beta V segments in an earlier analysis. Accurate predictions that matched the HLA-A and HLA-B alleles of most subjects were reportedly made from TCR beta sequences.

The PCR had 60 Vbeta and 13 Jbeta primers. Sequencing was performed with immunoSEQ multiplex PCR; in TCRdb, only in-frame clones are kept and a portion is missing. The data hold some 180,000 clones, with approximately 9.5% observed a single time. The chain couples TRBV5-5 to TRBJ1-2; D is possibly TRBD1 (5 bases). Source material: PBMCs. The TCR was taken from a woman aged 30 to 39 in good health and CMV-seropositive. CDR3 loop: CASSLVPYRPGGYTF. The DNA for the CDR3 is TGTGCCAGCAGCTTGGTCCCCTACAGGCCAGGGGGCTACACCTTC.